Below are 25 T cell receptor beta chains sequenced from a single sample in a study of breast tumors, draining lymph nodes, adjacent tissues. TCRdb independently ran MiXCR on the multiplex PCR reads; one entry per CDR3 protein. The sample consists of about 270,000 distinct CDR3 sequences, around 31% of them appearing once. Breast cancer patients provided tissue from their axillary draining lymph nodes. Input material: axillary lymph node tissue. These receptors came from a female donor with breast cancer. Some clones in this sample may be carry-over from other donors' samples.

This clonotype turned up a few times. This chain joins TRBV28 and TRBJ2-7; TRBD2 matches 7 bases. Germline-derived CDR1 and CDR2 are MDHEN and SYDVKM. The junction had 12 bases not matched to a gene; V was cut back by 6 bases and J by 4 bases. This CDR3 is 15 amino acids long. CDR3 bases: TGTGCCAGCAGCCCGGCGGGAGCCGGTCGGTACGAGCAGTACTTC. It is translated as CASSPAGAGRYEQYF.

There are a few counts of this clonotype. The gene calls are TRBV30 and TRBJ2-2; tentatively, D is TRBD2 (6 bases). Per the germline V gene, CDR1 is GTSNPN and CDR2 is SVGIG (reference sequence). CDR3 size: 14 residues. The CDR3 region has the DNA TGTTCCGGGAGAGAAAGGATCGGGGCCGGGGAGCTGTTTTTT. Protein: CSGRERIGAGELFF. Combining the CDR3 with reference TRBV30 and TRBJ2-2 gives the whole variable domain SQTIHQWPATLVQPVGSPLSLECTVEGTSNPNLYWYRQAAGRGLQLLFYSVGIGQISSEVPQNLSASRPQDRQFILSSKKLLLSDSGFYLCSGRERIGAGELFFGEGSRLTVL.

This clonotype was seen ten or more times. The chain employs TRBV6-1 and TRBJ1-2; D gene unclear. CDR3 length: 15 residues. Trimming pared 2 bases from V and 0 bases from J, leaving 10 bases between. Germline V CDR1 and CDR2: MNHNS, SASEGT. The CDR3 sequence: CASSELGMANYGYTF. As DNA, the CDR3 is TGTGCCAGCAGTGAATTGGGTATGGCTAACTATGGCTACACCTTC.

V is TRBV30 and J is TRBJ1-4, with a weak D call TRBD1 (5 bases). This CDR3 region has 15 residues. Trimming cost V 7 bases and J 0 bases, with 15 bases left between them. The germline CDR1 and CDR2 sequences are GTSNPN and SVGIG (reference sequence). CDR3 DNA sequence: TGTGCCTCAAACACAGGAGCTACAACTAATGAAAAACTGTTTTTT. Amino acids: CASNTGATTNEKLFF.

This clonotype has a handful of counts. The CDR3 spells CASGYDRGRVDSPLHF. The CDR3 bases are TGTGCTAGTGGTTACGACAGGGGACGAGTTGATTCACCCCTCCACTTT. This chain connects TRBV12-5 to TRBJ1-6, with 8 nucleotides matching TRBD1. V trimming: 4 bases; J trimming: 8 bases; junction bases outside the gene matches: 10. Per germline, CDR1 LGHNT and CDR2 FRNRAP. The CDR3 runs to 16 residues.

This clonotype was counted at least ten times. V is TRBV2 and J is TRBJ2-3, with D maybe TRBD2 (6 bases). The V end was cut by 6 bases, the J end by 0 bases, with 7 bases between. CDR3 length equals 13 residues. CDR1 and CDR2 (germline): SNHLY, FYNNEI. In DNA form, the CDR3 reads TGTGCCAGCAGGGGGACTAGCACAGATACGCAGTATTTT. As protein: CASRGTSTDTQYF.

CDR3: CASSEAGVGNTIYF. In DNA, the CDR3 is TGTGCCAGCAGTGAAGCGGGGGTAGGAAACACCATATATTTT. The chain joins TRBV6-4 to TRBJ1-3; D possibly corresponds to TRBD1 (5 bases). Trimming left V 3 bases short and J 4 bases short, with 10 bases between. The CDR3 runs 14 residues. Germline V gene sequence: CDR1 MRHNA, CDR2 SNTAGT.

This clonotype was seen repeatedly, ten times or more. The V and J genes are TRBV4-1 and TRBJ2-7; TRBD2 aligns across 7 bases. CDR3 length: 15 amino acids. Germline V gene data show CDR1 as MGHRA and CDR2 as YSYEKL. V gave up 5 bases and J gave up 3 bases; unmatched junction bases: 10. The CDR3 nucleotides are TGCGCCAGCAGCACCTTAGCGGGCGCAGGCTACGAGCAGTACTTC. This codes for CASSTLAGAGYEQYF.

The chain uses TRBV6-2 or TRBV6-3 and TRBJ2-1; the match to TRBD2 covers 9 bases. Germline CDR1 is MNHEY and CDR2 is SVGEGT. J lost 3 bases, V lost 2 bases, and 14 bases had no gene match. There are 19 residues in the CDR3. Here the CDR3 DNA reads TGTGCCAGCAGTTACGACATCTTTAGCGGGAGCCCCCTCTACAATGAGCAGTTCTTC. Translated, it gives CASSYDIFSGSPLYNEQFF.

This clonotype has a handful of counts. A read error may produce the germline difference seen at one junction end. J is TRBJ1-3 and V is TRBV6-5, with D uncertain. Germline V gene sequence: CDR1 MNHEY, CDR2 SVGAGI. This CDR3 is 14 amino acids long. The CDR3 protein is CASSHSDSGNTIYF. The DNA for the CDR3 is TGTGCCAGCAGTCACTCGGATTCCGGAAACACCATATATTTT.

This clonotype was counted many times. One junction end does not reproduce the germline sequence, and a read error may be involved. The chain combines TRBV7-7 with TRBJ2-7, with 8 bases fitting TRBD1. The CDR3 covers 14 residues. Germline V gene data show CDR1 as SSHAT and CDR2 as FNYEAQ (reference sequence). CDR3 residues: CASSSRDRPHEQYF. The CDR3 DNA reads as TGTGCTAGCAGCTCCCGGGACAGGCCCCACGAGCAGTACTTC.

Points on this clonotype: This may arise from a read error, as a much more abundant clone is one base away. The V and J genes are TRBV14 and TRBJ1-6; the D is unclear. Per the germline V gene, CDR1 is SGHDN and CDR2 is FVKESK. This CDR3 contains 14 residues. In DNA, the CDR3 is TGTGCCAGCAGCCTGGGGTACAGTAATTCACCCCTCCCCTTT. Its translation: CASSLGYSNSPLPF.

This clonotype was recorded many times. J is TRBJ1-5 and V is TRBV6-5; D remains ambiguous. The CDR3 length is 15 residues. Trimming took off 2 bases at V and 7 bases at J, with 15 bases between the two ends. CDR1 and CDR2 from the germline V gene are MNHEY and SVGAGI. CDR3 DNA sequence: TGTGCCAGCAGTTACACAGCCTCCCCTGGGCAGCCCCAGCATTTT. Amino acids: CASSYTASPGQPQHF.

This clonotype was detected many times. This sequence joins TRBV20-1 and TRBJ2-3; TRBD1 aligns across 9 bases. The CDR3 sequence is 15 residues long. Losses at the gene ends were 6 bases for V and 4 bases for J; bases not matched to a gene: 11. Germline loops: CDR1 DFQATT, CDR2 SNEGSKA (reference sequence). As DNA, the CDR3 is TGCAGTGCCAGTGGACAGGGGTCTAGGTCAGATACGCAGTATTTT. It is translated as CSASGQGSRSDTQYF.

This clonotype was found a few times. The chain uses TRBV28 and TRBJ2-7; 9 bases agree with TRBD2. The CDR3 is 15 residues long. Germline loops: CDR1 MDHEN, CDR2 SYDVKM. The V segment lost 3 bases and the J segment 0 bases; nucleotides outside the gene matches: 3. The CDR3 coding sequence is TGTGCCAGCAGTTTGCTAGCGGGAAGCTCCTACGAGCAGTACTTC. This translates into CASSLLAGSSYEQYF.

This clonotype has just a few counts. The chain is built from TRBV18 and TRBJ2-1; 9 bases map to TRBD1. The CDR3 consists of 14 residues. The ends lost 4 bases at V and 6 bases at J; junction bases unmatched: 4. The germline V gene has CDR1 KGHSH and CDR2 LQKENI. This CDR3 reads CASSLGQGSNEQFF. CDR3 nucleotide sequence: TGTGCCAGCTCACTGGGACAGGGCAGCAATGAGCAGTTCTTC.

CDR3 protein: CSAGLAAKNIQYF. The CDR3 DNA follows: TGCAGCGCTGGACTAGCGGCCAAAAACATTCAGTACTTC. The rearrangement joins TRBV29-1 to TRBJ2-4, with 9 bases aligning to TRBD2. The germline V gene has CDR1 SQVTM and CDR2 ANQGSEA. The CDR3 length is 13 residues. With 7 bases clipped from V and 1 base from J, the junction kept 2 bases outside the gene matches.

This clonotype has a handful of counts. The V and J genes are TRBV27 and TRBJ2-1; D uncertain. V lost 6 bases, J lost 6 bases, and 15 bases lay in between. This CDR3 has 14 amino acids. The germline gives CDR1 MNHEY, CDR2 SMNVEV (reference sequence). For the CDR3, the DNA is TGTGCCAGCAGCCGACGGACCTACAGCAATGAGCAGTTCTTC. It specifies CASSRRTYSNEQFF.

Ten or more counts support this clonotype. The V gene is TRBV7-2, the J gene TRBJ1-6, with 8 bases fitting TRBD1. After removal of 2 bases from V and 7 bases from J, the junction contained 1 base not matched to a gene. The germline V gene has CDR1 SGHTA and CDR2 FQGNSA. CDR3 size: 14 residues. The CDR3 DNA reads TGTGCCAGCAGCTTAAACAGGGGGAATTCACCCCTCCACTTT. Translating it yields CASSLNRGNSPLHF.

This chain uses TRBV20-1 with TRBJ1-5, with D unresolved. The CDR3 length is 14 residues. Per germline, CDR1 DFQATT and CDR2 SNEGSKA (reference sequence). V lost 6 bases and J lost 11, with 23 bases in between. CDR3 nucleotide sequence: TGCAGTGCCGCTCTTGCTCTAACGGGAGAGACCCAGCATTTT. Translation gives CSAALALTGETQHF.

This clonotype was seen repeatedly, ten times or more. The chain recombines TRBV30 with TRBJ2-7, with 10 bases aligning to TRBD2. Per the germline V gene, CDR1 is GTSNPN and CDR2 is SVGIG (reference sequence). V was clipped by 8 bases and J by 6 bases; unmatched bases: 10. The CDR3 loop spans 13 amino acids. CDR3 residues: CAGSGRASSEQYF. CDR3 DNA: TGTGCCGGAAGCGGGAGGGCCTCTTCCGAGCAGTACTTC.

On this clonotype itself: A much larger clone lies a single base off, so this may be a read error. The chain carries TRBV6-5 and TRBJ2-1; D assignment may be TRBD1 or TRBD2 (5 bases each). Germline V gene sequence: CDR1 MNHEY, CDR2 SVGAGI. V shed 6 bases and J shed 9 bases, with 15 bases lying between them. This CDR3 has 13 amino acids. The CDR3 DNA follows: TGTGCCAGCAGGCCCAGGGCGGAGGTTGAGCAGTTCTTC. This sequence encodes CASRPRAEVEQFF.

This clonotype was seen ten or more times. The chain has TRBV12-3 or TRBV12-4 and TRBJ2-2, with a weak D call TRBD2 (5 bases). Trimming took off 2 bases at V and 9 bases at J, with 16 bases between the two ends. The CDR3 spans 15 residues. The CDR3 loop reads CASSLSGLNTRELFF. The CDR3 bases are TGTGCCAGCAGTTTATCCGGACTGAATACTCGGGAGCTGTTTTTT.

The rearrangement links TRBV27 to TRBJ1-2; 7 bases match TRBD1. The CDR3 has 15 residues. In germline, CDR1 is MNHEY, CDR2 SMNVEV (reference sequence). V lost 2 bases, J lost 2 bases, and 5 bases stayed unmatched. The CDR3 region has the DNA TGTGCCAGCAGTTTAAAGACAGGGTCCAACTATGGCTACACCTTC. Amino acid sequence: CASSLKTGSNYGYTF.

The V gene is TRBV6-2 or TRBV6-3, the J gene TRBJ2-3; 9 bases are shared with TRBD1. Losses at the gene ends were 0 bases for V and 4 bases for J; bases not matched to a gene: 5. CDR1 is MNHEY and CDR2 is SVGEGT in the germline V gene. This CDR3 has 16 amino acids. The CDR3 loop reads CASSYSGQGSADTQYF. The CDR3 DNA follows: TGTGCCAGCAGTTACTCGGGACAGGGCAGTGCAGATACGCAGTATTTT.